Sequencing of this TCR beta chain was carried out in a study of OX40 agonist ivuxolimab in advanced cancers. Sequencing used immunoSEQ multiplex PCR; TCRdb keeps in-frame clones, though not all of them. The table lists about 84,000 clones, 75% to 90% of them singletons, with roughly 0.19% in the top ten. This CDR3 comprises 16 residues. Germline CDR1 reads SGDLS; CDR2 reads YYNGEE. J lost 11 bases, V lost 3 bases, and 13 bases had no gene match. The genes are TRBV9 and TRBJ2-1; TRBD2 matches at 11 bases. Sequenced material: CD4+ or CD8+ T cells sorted from blood, taken in a trial of the OX40 agonist ivuxolimab. This receptor was identified in an adult with an advanced solid tumor such as melanoma, head and neck, liver or kidney cancer. The chain's CDR3 is CASSAHETSGIRQQFF. DNA of the CDR3: TGTGCCAGCAGCGCCCACGAGACTAGCGGGATTAGGCAGCAGTTCTTC.